This TCR beta chain was sequenced in a study of cytomegalovirus exposure and HLA in healthy donors. Study overall: An earlier analysis identified more than 95 million unique TCR beta sequences in 170 million or so T cells.

Study conclusions and caveats: Earlier analysis found most TCR beta V segments productive about 87% or about 30% of the time. There were several of the most significant clusters that appeared linked to common viral pathogens in a later analysis.

About this clone: Its antigen remains unknown.

The V and J ends lost 6 bases and 8 bases respectively, with 16 bases between them. The CDR3 totals 13 residues. CDR1 is MNHEY and CDR2 is SVGAGI in the germline V gene. Use of 60 Vbeta and 13 Jbeta primers characterized the PCR. Some clones are missing from TCRdb's copy, which holds only in-frame ones; the method was immunoSEQ multiplex PCR. This sample carries fewer than 150,000 clones, less than 85% of them seen once, and the ten largest clones take approximately 7%. Sequencing was done on a sample of PBMCs. The rearrangement joins TRBV6-5 to TRBJ1-2; the D is unclear. This clonotype was obtained from a man in his forties or fifties in good health and CMV-seropositive. The CDR3 DNA sequence: TGTGCCAGCAGGGAGTCCCCTAACCGAGGCTACACCTTC. This encodes CASRESPNRGYTF.